The sequence of this T cell receptor (beta chain) was determined in a study of T-cell memory formation after mild COVID-19 listed by TCRdb under 2021. In the study overall: TCR sequence clusters from the two donors were found to be largely donor specific. Longitudinal TCRalpha and TCRbeta repertoire sequencing tracked T-cell clones expanding and contracting after mild COVID-19 in a couple of donors. Two young, previously healthy adult volunteers, one female and one male, were included in the cohort. What the research found in general, with its limitations: The detection of some responding clones in pre-infection memory suggests that pre-existing cross-reactive memory T cells joined the SARS-CoV-2 response. Contracting CD4+ clones were found mainly in CM and EM memory subsets, while CD8+ clones were enriched in EMRA. The second-wave clones that peaked on day 37 were not confirmed to be SARS-CoV-2 specific. Clones that contracted from day 15 to 85 showed balanced CD4/CD8 phenotypes, whereas a second wave of clones that expanded from day 15 to 37 leaned towards CD4+. Only two mild cases were covered in the study, and larger cohorts including severe cases with pre-infection samples were considered necessary.

This clonotype has just a few counts. This receptor's antigen is unknown. Base-call qualities are not available, and no considerably larger clone is one nucleotide away. Sequencing used an Illumina NovaSeq 6000. cDNA libraries for TCRalpha and TCRbeta were prepared by 5'RACE using constant-segment primers, with sample barcodes and unique molecular identifiers added. Trizol reagent was used to extract RNA from every sample. The libraries were amplified in two PCR steps, and the second step added a second sample barcode and Illumina TruSeq adapters. Sequencing of libraries was performed on an Illumina NovaSeq with 2 x 150 bp paired-end reads. For the original study's pipeline: With migec v1.2.7, reads were demultiplexed and then collapsed into UMI-guided consensus sequences. Using mixcr v2.1.11, UMI consensuses were aligned to TRA and TRB V and J templates and then assembled into clonotypes. Clonotypes were classified as expanded or contracted when called significant by both edgeR and NoisET, with noise models trained on biological replicates. For edgeR calls, the cutoffs were a false discovery rate-adjusted p below 0.01 and a log2 fold-change threshold of 1. As an exploratory analysis of dynamics, max-normalized trajectories of the 1000 most abundant clonotypes were examined by PCA with hierarchical clustering. Separately sequenced CD4+ and CD8+ repertoires were used to assign the CD4 or CD8 phenotype of responding clones. Clones were called with MiXCR by TCRdb after fastp trimmed the public reads at Q25, and only in-frame beta chains were retained. CDR3 protein duplicates are merged, each entry listing the most common genes and DNA. The V and J calls were determined by TCRdb, not by the authors. Counted in this sample were about 240,000 distinct CDR3 sequences; 8% to 10% of them appeared once. The top ten constitute under 25% of the sample.

From V the trimming removes 0 bases and from J it removes 7 bases, while the gene matches leave 7 bases of the junction unaccounted for. CDR1 and CDR2 are drawn from the germline V gene (reference sequence): GTSNPN, SVGIG. Its CDR3 holds 14 amino acids, cysteine through phenylalanine. Only CDR3 DNA remains: 42 bases, in frame from the first base. Ficoll-Paque density gradient centrifugation was the method used to isolate PBMCs. What was sequenced was PBMCs or a T cell subset sorted from them (not recorded which). This sequence originates from a man younger than 35 who had mild COVID-19 (a few samples of this study predate the infection). The sample titles of this study are shuffled in the database, so cell type and time point are left out; the donor was told from shared clones. The chain joins TRBV30 to TRBJ2-7; 9 middle bases align to TRBD1. The CDR3 region has the sequence CAWSVGTGYGEQYF. The DNA is as follows: TGTGCCTGGAGTGTCGGGACAGGGTATGGGGAGCAGTACTTC. The CDR3, completed at both ends by the reference TRBV30 and TRBJ2-7 genes, gives the full variable domain SQTIHQWPATLVQPVGSPLSLECTVEGTSNPNLYWYRQAAGRGLQLLFYSVGIGQISSEVPQNLSASRPQDRQFILSSKKLLLSDSGFYLCAWSVGTGYGEQYFGPGTRLTVT.